Shown below are 2 T cell receptor beta chains from a single sample sequenced in a study of blood T cell repertoires in COVID-19. Libraries were prepared by immunoSEQ multiplex PCR; TCRdb keeps only in-frame clonotypes and omits some of them. Of 200,000 to 250,000 clones in the sample, around 85% were seen once. The sample consisted of peripheral blood. All receptors come from a man between 50 and 59 years old with COVID-19, enrolled during active disease.

This clone came up a few times. This chain links TRBV13 with TRBJ2-1, with 7 bases fitting TRBD2. The V gene end was trimmed by 5 bases and the J gene end by 3 bases; junction bases not matched to a gene: 16. Germline CDR1 is PRHDT and CDR2 is FYEKMQ (reference sequence). The CDR3 totals 18 residues. CDR3 DNA: TGTGCCAGCAGCCACTCTAGGGCACGGGGGGTCCGCTACAATGAGCAGTTCTTC. Its protein is CASSHSRARGVRYNEQFF.

This clone was observed once. The chain employs TRBV28 and TRBJ1-3, with TRBD1 matching 8 bases. Trimming at V came to 2 bases and at J to 3 bases, leaving 6 bases not matched to a gene. This CDR3 has 16 amino acids. In germline, CDR1 is MDHEN, CDR2 SYDVKM. This chain's CDR3 is CASSLPDRVNGNTIYF. CDR3 in DNA: TGTGCCAGCAGTTTACCGGACAGGGTGAATGGAAACACCATATATTTT. Together with reference TRBV28 and TRBJ1-3, the CDR3 gives the full variable domain: DVKVTQSSRYLVKRTGEKVFLECVQDMDHENMFWYRQDPGLGLRLIYFSYDVKMKEKGDIPEGYSVSREKKERFSLILESASTNQTSMYLCASSLPDRVNGNTIYFGEGSWLTVV.